This T cell receptor (beta chain) was captured in a study of T cells in tuberculosis. Overall study context: T cells were selected with CD1B tetramers loaded with glucose monomycolate.

Sorting used thawed, overnight-rested PBMC stained with anti-CD3, a viability dye and GMM-loaded CD1B tetramer. The lipid loaded on the CD1B tetramers was C32 glucose monomycolate from Rhodococcus equi. CD14-expressing monocytes were removed from PBMC before cryopreservation and sorting. Each donor contributed roughly 100,000 sorted tetramer-negative cells. Chain pairing is unknown; alpha and beta were sequenced separately. Assay used: immunoSEQ multiplex PCR; TCRdb lists only in-frame clones, some missing. The sample carries 50,000 to 65,000 clones, 88% recorded once. The germline V gene encodes CDR1 LNHNV and CDR2 YYDKDF (reference sequence). The V gene lost 8 bases and the J gene lost 1 base, with 3 bases spanning the gap. The CDR3 runs 11 residues.

Sequencing used CD1b-GMM tetramer-negative cells sorted from PBMCs. This clonotype was sampled from an adult woman with latent tuberculosis. V is TRBV15 and J is TRBJ1-3; D remains ambiguous. The CDR3 loop reads CATLSGNTIYF. The CDR3 DNA reads as TGTGCCACCTTATCTGGAAACACCATATATTTT.